Described below is a single T cell receptor beta chain sequence and its context. Its target is not known. Replicate sorted-subset PCRs were loaded with around 200 ng DNA, 30,000 or so T cell genomes. Sequencing was performed with immunoSEQ multiplex PCR; in TCRdb, only in-frame clones are kept and a portion is missing. The sample lists approximately 350,000 clones; 95% to 97% were seen once. This sample is drawn from a study of shared clonotypes between healthy human individuals. Study-level findings and limits: Enrolling few donors narrowed the genetic and exposure-history diversity that was represented. Although depth was large, rarefaction showed that sequencing of the sorted subsets was incomplete.

The receptor was isolated from a man aged 25-45 years in good health. Specimen: memory CD8+ T cells sorted from blood. As to subset: CD45RO+ cells pooled with CCR7-negative TemRA cells.

The CDR3 region is CASSLNRGPTYEQYF. Here the CDR3 DNA reads TGTGCCAGCAGCTTAAACAGGGGGCCAACGTACGAGCAGTACTTC. The chain is built from TRBV11-1 and TRBJ2-7, with 9 bases identical to TRBD1. The junction had 6 bases not matched to a gene; V was cut back by 2 bases and J by 4 bases. The CDR3 contains 15 residues. Germline CDR1 and CDR2: SGHAT and FQDESV (reference sequence).